This record looks at one T cell receptor (beta chain) sequence and its context. This entry belongs to a study of blood T cell repertoires in COVID-19. Turning to the study itself: The United States, Italy and Spain supplied acute and convalescent COVID-19 samples. In each case, the material was cDNA or gDNA derived from T cells, B-cell-depleted T cells, or PBMCs.

Per the original data handling: How many nucleated cells were present was estimated from reference gene primer amplification. TCRdb keeps only in-frame clones here, not all; method: immunoSEQ multiplex PCR. V and J calls and clone size are as listed in that table; D and trimming were resolved from the DNA. Counted here are 120,000 or so clones, 55% to 75% occurring once; the ten biggest clones make up about 2.2%. From germline, CDR1 is MGHRA and CDR2 YSYEKL. V lost 0 bases to trimming and J lost 9 bases; unmatched junction nucleotides: 12. The CDR3 has 18 amino acids. V usage is TRBV4-1 and J usage is TRBJ1-6; 9 bases match TRBD1. Material for sequencing was peripheral blood. This sequence was found in a woman aged 70-85 years with acute or convalescent COVID-19. The CDR3 protein is CASSQDSPDRGSGSPLHF. For the CDR3, the DNA is TGCGCCAGCAGCCAAGATTCCCCTGACAGGGGGTCTGGTTCACCCCTCCACTTT.